This T cell receptor (beta chain) was sequenced for a study of human T cells and chemical hapten exposure. Study-level information: Diagnoses of alopecia areata, totalis or universalis occurred in mostly female patients.

Trimming pared 0 bases from V and 0 bases from J, leaving 13 bases between. The CDR3 sequence is 17 residues long. CDR1 is SGHRS and CDR2 is YFSETQ in the germline V gene. Time point reported: patch test 1, 2 weeks after DPC sensitization. Treatment given: therapeutic diphenylcyclopropenone sensitization with weekly scalp DPC. Phlebotomy was performed prior to application of every patch test. TCRdb called the RACE reads again in MiXCR, with one record for every CDR3 protein. This table has 350,000 or so distinct CDR3 sequences, roughly 6.9% appearing once. The sequence was collected from a woman under 30 with alopecia areata. Some clones in this sample may be carry-over from other donors' samples. The sequences come from whole blood, collected in connection with sensitization to the hapten diphenylcyclopropenone (DPC). This rearrangement joins TRBV5-1 to TRBJ1-3; D ambiguous. This chain's CDR3 is CASSLEMTAGSGNTIYF. CDR3 DNA: TGCGCCAGCAGCTTGGAGATGACCGCTGGCTCTGGAAACACCATATATTTT.